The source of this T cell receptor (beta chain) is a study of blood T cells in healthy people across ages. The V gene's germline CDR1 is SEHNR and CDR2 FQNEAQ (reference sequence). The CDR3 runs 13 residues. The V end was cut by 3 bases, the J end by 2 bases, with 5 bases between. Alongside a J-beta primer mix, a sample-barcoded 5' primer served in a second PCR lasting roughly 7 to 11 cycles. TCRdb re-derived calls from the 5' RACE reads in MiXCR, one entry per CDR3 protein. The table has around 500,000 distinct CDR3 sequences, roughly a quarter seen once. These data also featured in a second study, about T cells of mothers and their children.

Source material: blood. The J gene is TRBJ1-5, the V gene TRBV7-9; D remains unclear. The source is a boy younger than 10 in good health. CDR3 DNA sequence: TGTGCCAGCAGCTTCTCCGGCAATCAGCCCCAGCATTTT. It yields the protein CASSFSGNQPQHF.